Sequencing of this T cell receptor (beta chain) was carried out in a study of blood T cell repertoires in COVID-19. Study as a whole: Sites in the United States, Italy and Spain provided acute and convalescent COVID-19 samples. PBMCs, B-cell-depleted T cells, or T cells were the source of the cDNA or gDNA that made up the material.

Original processing methods: The authors estimated nucleated cell counts from reference gene primer amplification. Repertoires were generated with immunoSEQ multiplex PCR, while TCRdb's copy carries only in-frame clones and drops some. V, J and clone size are taken as reported in that table, and D and trimming were inferred from the DNA itself. The sample records about 280,000 clones, 65% to 90% being singletons. Losses at the gene ends were 5 bases for V and 9 bases for J; bases not matched to a gene: 9. This CDR3 has 14 residues. Germline CDR1 and CDR2: MDHEN and SYDVKM. The chain employs TRBV28 and TRBJ2-1; TRBD2 aligns across 8 bases. The clonotype originates from a human donor in a cohort sampled during active COVID-19. Sequenced sample: peripheral blood. CDR3 sequence: CASSLSGTRGEQFF. Here the CDR3 DNA reads TGTGCCAGCAGTCTATCCGGGACTAGGGGTGAGCAGTTCTTC. The variable domain in full, completed from reference TRBV28 and TRBJ2-1, reads DVKVTQSSRYLVKRTGEKVFLECVQDMDHENMFWYRQDPGLGLRLIYFSYDVKMKEKGDIPEGYSVSREKKERFSLILESASTNQTSMYLCASSLSGTRGEQFFGPGTRLTVL.